A selection of T cell receptor beta chains follows, all from one sample in a study of shared clonotypes between healthy human individuals. Data came from immunoSEQ multiplex PCR; TCRdb stores just in-frame clones and leaves some out. The sample contains some 660,000 clones, around 73% of which appear only once. Material: memory CD4+ T cells sorted from blood. Receptor source: a woman aged 30 to 39 in good health. Both conserved end residues are part of each CDR3. The D gene is left open where the match is weak. A row's size may be missing; if present it is once, few, many or a size class.

d_gene	v_gene	j_gene	abundance	CDR3aa	CDR3nt
-	TRBV15	TRBJ2-1	-	CATSRDPPASYNEQFF	TGTGCCACCAGCAGAGATCCGCCAGCCTCCTACAATGAGCAGTTCTTC
-	TRBV18	TRBJ2-2	-	CASSSIILDNLNTGELFF	TGTGCCAGCTCAAGCATTATCCTAGACAATTTGAACACCGGGGAGCTGTTTTTT
TRBD1	TRBV7-2	TRBJ2-5	-	CASSPGTGGETQYF	TGTGCCAGCAGCCCGGGGACAGGGGGAGAGACCCAGTACTTC
-	TRBV11-2	TRBJ2-3	-	CASSYTAGFTSDTQYF	TGTGCCAGCAGCTACACGGCCGGTTTCACCTCAGATACGCAGTATTTT
TRBD2	TRBV29-1	TRBJ2-7	once	CSGGSSGSQEQYF	TGCAGCGGAGGGTCTAGCGGGAGTCAAGAGCAGTACTTC
-	TRBV28	TRBJ2-2	-	CASSLRKVPGELFF	TGTGCCAGCAGTTTGAGGAAGGTGCCCGGGGAGCTGTTTTTT
-	TRBV28	TRBJ1-2	-	CASRRRNNGYTF	TGTGCCTCGAGACGGCGGAACAATGGCTACACCTTC
TRBD1	TRBV12-5	TRBJ1-1	-	CASGLVLGQGKNTEAFF	TGTGCTAGTGGTTTGGTACTTGGACAGGGCAAGAACACTGAAGCTTTCTTT
TRBD2	TRBV5-1	TRBJ2-1	-	CASRSGLAELVKQFF	TGCGCCAGCAGATCGGGACTAGCGGAGTTAGTTAAGCAGTTCTTC
TRBD1	TRBV2	TRBJ1-2	few	CASSYRGANYGYTF	TGTGCCAGCAGTTACAGGGGAGCTAACTATGGCTACACCTTC
-	TRBV11-3	TRBJ2-2	-	CASSLGPEAANTGELFF	TGTGCCAGCAGCTTAGGTCCGGAAGCCGCGAACACCGGGGAGCTGTTTTTT
TRBD2	TRBV5-1	TRBJ2-1	many	CASSPSAGGLNEQFF	TGCGCCAGCAGCCCCTCAGCGGGAGGCCTCAATGAGCAGTTCTTC
TRBD1	TRBV6-5	TRBJ2-7	-	CASTGTGGYEQYF	TGTGCCAGCACGGGGACAGGGGGCTACGAGCAGTACTTC
-	TRBV6-5	TRBJ1-1	-	CASSAGTSHTEAFF	TGTGCCAGCAGTGCCGGGACTTCCCACACTGAAGCTTTCTTT
TRBD2	TRBV7-6	TRBJ2-7	-	CASSYGLGQSYEQYF	TGTGCCAGCAGCTATGGACTAGGCCAGTCCTACGAGCAGTACTTC
-	TRBV5-1	TRBJ2-7	once	CASSFTSGTAGEQYF	TGCGCCAGCAGCTTCACTTCCGGCACGGCGGGCGAGCAGTACTTC
-	TRBV25-1	TRBJ2-2	-	CASSESGGNTGELFF	TGTGCCAGCAGTGAATCCGGTGGAAACACCGGGGAGCTGTTTTTT
TRBD1	TRBV5-1	TRBJ2-7	-	CASSLARTGMGEQYF	TGCGCCAGCAGCTTGGCAAGGACAGGGATGGGGGAGCAGTACTTC
-	TRBV6-1	TRBJ2-7	few	CASSVLYEQYF	TGTGCCAGCAGTGTCCTCTACGAGCAGTACTTC
TRBD2	TRBV29-1	TRBJ2-1	-	CSVEPTSGSYNEQFF	TGCAGCGTTGAACCGACTAGCGGGAGTTACAATGAGCAGTTCTTC
-	TRBV5-4	TRBJ1-2	-	CASSFAGAGYGYTF	TGTGCCAGCAGCTTTGCGGGGGCTGGGTATGGCTACACCTTC
TRBD2	TRBV25-1	TRBJ2-5	-	CASSEDGSGRGETQYF	TGTGCCAGCAGTGAAGACGGTAGCGGGAGAGGTGAGACCCAGTACTTC
-	TRBV19	TRBJ1-2	many	CASSIAGAYGYTF	TGTGCCAGTAGTATCGCGGGGGCCTATGGCTACACCTTC
TRBD1	TRBV9	TRBJ2-3	few	CASSPTGTGFRDTQYF	TGTGCCAGCAGCCCAACCGGGACAGGGTTTCGAGATACGCAGTATTTT
TRBD1	TRBV5-1	TRBJ2-2	-	CASSWGQGYTGELFF	TGCGCCAGCAGCTGGGGACAGGGTTACACCGGGGAGCTGTTTTTT
TRBD1	TRBV4-1	TRBJ2-6	-	CASSQTQGAAGANVLTF	TGCGCCAGCAGCCAAACACAGGGGGCGGCTGGGGCCAACGTCCTGACTTTC
TRBD1	TRBV6-1	TRBJ2-7	-	CASSERGQTYEQYF	TGTGCCAGCAGTGAAAGGGGGCAAACCTACGAGCAGTACTTC
-	TRBV30	TRBJ2-7	-	CAWSSGVVYEQYF	TGTGCCTGGAGTTCGGGGGTAGTCTACGAGCAGTACTTC
-	TRBV5-1	TRBJ2-7	-	CASSLGEGFHEQYF	TGCGCCAGCAGCTTGGGAGAGGGATTCCACGAGCAGTACTTC
-	TRBV28	TRBJ1-1	-	CASTKPQGMNTEAFF	TGTGCCAGCACCAAGCCCCAGGGAATGAACACTGAAGCTTTCTTT
-	TRBV5-4	TRBJ2-7	-	CASSLVPGVNRYEQYF	TGTGCCAGCAGCTTGGTTCCGGGAGTAAATCGCTACGAGCAGTACTTC
-	TRBV5-1	TRBJ2-2	-	CASSLSVGGPGELFF	TGCGCCAGCAGCTTGTCAGTGGGTGGCCCCGGGGAGCTGTTTTTT
TRBD2	TRBV19	TRBJ2-7	once	CARNRTSGNNPYEQYF	TGTGCCAGAAACCGGACTAGCGGGAACAACCCCTACGAGCAGTACTTC
TRBD1	TRBV7-8	TRBJ1-1	-	CASSLGTALNTEAFF	TGTGCCAGCAGCCTGGGGACAGCTCTGAACACTGAAGCTTTCTTT
-	TRBV15	TRBJ2-6	-	CATSRDAGSGANVLTF	TGTGCCACCAGCAGAGATGCAGGGTCTGGGGCCAACGTCCTGACTTTC
TRBD1	TRBV6-1	TRBJ2-7	-	CASRARQGIYEQYF	TGTGCCAGCAGAGCACGACAGGGGATCTACGAGCAGTACTTC
TRBD2	TRBV9	TRBJ2-1	-	CASSVEGTSGSREQFF	TGTGCCAGCAGCGTAGAGGGAACTAGCGGGAGCCGGGAGCAGTTCTTC
-	TRBV7-9	TRBJ1-1	-	CASSSENEAFF	TGTGCCAGCAGCTCCGAAAATGAAGCTTTCTTT
TRBD2	TRBV5-1	TRBJ2-1	once	CASSTSSSSYNEQFF	TGCGCCAGTTCGACTAGCTCGAGCTCCTACAATGAGCAGTTCTTC
-	TRBV5-1	TRBJ2-3	few	CASSLEGKSSTDTQYF	TGCGCCAGCAGCTTGGAGGGGAAGAGTTCGACAGATACGCAGTATTTT
TRBD1	TRBV7-8	TRBJ1-5	-	CASSLGRTGFNQPQHF	TGTGCCAGCAGCTTAGGGAGGACAGGTTTTAATCAGCCCCAGCATTTT
TRBD1	TRBV19	TRBJ2-1	-	CASSKAQGAFYNEQFF	TGTGCCAGTAGTAAAGCTCAGGGGGCGTTCTACAATGAGCAGTTCTTC
-	TRBV6-5	TRBJ1-5	-	CASRAPNQPQHF	TGTGCCAGCAGGGCACCCAATCAGCCCCAGCATTTT
TRBD2	TRBV7-2	TRBJ2-7	-	CASSLQRDSYEQYF	TGTGCCAGCAGCCTTCAGCGGGACTCATACGAGCAGTACTTC
-	TRBV11-2	TRBJ1-5	few	CASSLYKNQPQHF	TGTGCCAGCAGCTTATATAAGAATCAGCCCCAGCATTTT
-	TRBV27	TRBJ1-5	-	CASRQGSNQPQHF	TGTGCCAGCAGACAGGGTAGCAATCAGCCCCAGCATTTT
-	TRBV7-9	TRBJ2-2	-	CASSPYTGELFF	TGTGCCAGCAGCCCGTACACCGGGGAGCTGTTTTTT
TRBD1	TRBV28	TRBJ1-4	-	CASGAGGGTGRRKILFF	TGTGCCAGCGGCGCCGGGGGCGGGACAGGTCGGAGAAAAATTCTGTTTTTT
TRBD1	TRBV28	TRBJ2-7	-	CASSPGTGGGYEQYF	TGTGCCAGCAGTCCGGGGACAGGGGGCGGGTACGAGCAGTACTTC
TRBD2	TRBV5-4	TRBJ2-3	-	CASSLGLAGKTDTQYF	TGTGCCAGCAGCTTGGGACTAGCGGGAAAGACAGATACGCAGTATTTT
-	TRBV28	TRBJ1-2	few	CASSTTPNYGYTF	TGTGCCAGCAGTACGACACCCAACTATGGCTACACCTTC
-	TRBV9	TRBJ2-6	-	CASSGLSRSSGANVLTF	TGTGCCAGCAGCGGCCTTAGTCGTAGCTCTGGGGCCAACGTCCTGACTTTC
-	TRBV4-2	TRBJ2-7	-	CASSQVEAGSSKEQYF	TGTGCCAGCAGCCAAGTTGAGGCGGGAAGTTCTAAAGAGCAGTACTTC
TRBD2	TRBV2	TRBJ2-1	-	CASQRGLYNEQFF	TGTGCCAGCCAGCGGGGACTCTACAATGAGCAGTTCTTC
TRBD2	TRBV2	TRBJ2-7	-	CASSGLAGVRYF	TGTGCCAGCAGTGGACTAGCGGGAGTGCGGTACTTC
-	TRBV28	TRBJ1-5	once	CASSRTSRDWQPQHF	TGTGCCAGCAGTCGGACCAGTAGGGACTGGCAGCCCCAGCATTTT
TRBD2	TRBV7-8	TRBJ2-5	-	CASSTGGTQETQYF	TGTGCCAGCAGCACGGGGGGGACCCAAGAGACCCAGTACTTC